The clone carrying this T cell receptor beta chain turned up a few times. This sample was taken from a study of human T cells and chemical hapten exposure. Trimming took 7 bases from V and 7 from J, leaving 10 bases between them. The V gene's germline CDR1 is MNHNY and CDR2 SVGAGI (reference sequence). The CDR3 runs to 11 residues. Sample time point: pre-sensitization, week 0. The treatment was: therapeutic diphenylcyclopropenone sensitization with weekly scalp DPC. Each CDR3 protein gets one entry after TCRdb re-called the RACE reads with MiXCR. The table includes around 350,000 distinct CDR3 sequences, 4.5% to 5.5% detected once.

Sequenced material: whole blood, taken in connection with sensitization to the hapten diphenylcyclopropenone (DPC). This receptor was taken from a woman between 18 and 30 years old with alopecia areata. Some clones in this sample may be carry-over from other donors' samples. J is TRBJ1-1 and V is TRBV6-6; possibly TRBD1 for D (5 bases). CDR3 nucleotides: TGTGCCAGCACCCGCGACAGTGAAGCTTTCTTT. Translating gives CASTRDSEAFF.